Presented here are 26 T cell receptor beta chains from one specimen sequenced in a study of blood T cell repertoires in COVID-19. The assay was immunoSEQ multiplex PCR, and TCRdb's table has in-frame clones only and misses some. The sample includes around 300,000 clones, 88% seen only once; the top ten take 3%. Sequences were obtained from PBMCs or T cells enriched from blood (not recorded which). The receptors here all came from a woman aged 45-65 years who had recovered from COVID-19.

The chain employs TRBV4-2 and TRBJ2-5, with 8 bases lining up with TRBD1. Germline loops: CDR1 LGHNA, CDR2 YNFKEQ. V dropped 0 bases and J dropped 5; count of bases not matched to a gene: 8. The CDR3 has 16 amino acids. The CDR3 loop reads CASSQDWQGAGETQYF. DNA for the CDR3: TGTGCCAGCAGCCAAGATTGGCAGGGGGCGGGGGAGACCCAGTACTTC.

The rearrangement uses TRBV5-1 and TRBJ1-2, with D perhaps matching TRBD1 (6 bases). V lost 0 bases and J lost 2, with 8 bases in between. The CDR3 is 14 amino acids. CDR1 and CDR2 (germline): SGHRS, YFSETQ. Here the CDR3 DNA reads TGCGCCAGCAGCTTGGTTCAGGGGAACTATGGCTACACCTTC. It encodes CASSLVQGNYGYTF. The entire variable domain, with the rest obtained from reference TRBV5-1 and TRBJ1-2, is as follows: KAGVTQTPRYLIKTRGQQVTLSCSPISGHRSVSWYQQTPGQGLQFLFEYFSETQRNKGNFPGRFSGRQFSNSRSEMNVSTLELGDSALYLCASSLVQGNYGYTFGSGTRLTVV.

This sequence joins TRBV7-9 and TRBJ1-1, with TRBD1 matching over 9 bases. The trim removed 10 bases at V and 1 base at J, leaving 7 bases unmatched. The germline gives CDR1 SEHNR, CDR2 FQNEAQ (reference sequence). The CDR3 totals 14 residues. Written as DNA, the CDR3 is TGTGCCACCATATGGGACAGGGAGAACACTGAAGCTTTCTTT. Residues: CATIWDRENTEAFF.

V is TRBV5-6 and J is TRBJ1-1; TRBD1 agrees at 8 bases. Per germline, CDR1 SGHDT and CDR2 YYEEEE. With V trimmed by 0 bases and J by 1 base, 11 bases remained unmatched. CDR3 length equals 18 residues. CDR3 protein: CASSLAGQGAFRNTEAFF. The DNA of the CDR3 is TGTGCCAGCAGCTTGGCCGGGCAGGGGGCCTTTAGGAACACTGAAGCTTTCTTT.

The rearrangement joins TRBV7-2 to TRBJ1-2, with D possibly matching TRBD1 (5 bases). This CDR3 region has 13 residues. Germline CDR1 reads SGHTA; CDR2 reads FQGNSA. Trimming removed 3 bases at V and 4 bases at J, with 9 bases between. CDR3: CASSLGLAYGYTF. In DNA form, the CDR3 reads TGTGCCAGCAGCTTGGGACTGGCCTATGGCTACACCTTC.

V is TRBV20-1 and J is TRBJ2-1; 13 positions agree with TRBD2. The V and J ends lost 3 bases and 0 bases, in that order; junction bases with no gene match: 11. The CDR3 runs 19 residues. The V gene's germline CDR1 is DFQATT and CDR2 SNEGSKA (reference sequence). Here the CDR3 DNA reads TGCAGTGCTAGTGGGCTCGGGACTAGCGGGGAGAGCTCCTACAATGAGCAGTTCTTC. Its translation: CSASGLGTSGESSYNEQFF.

The V gene is TRBV6-5, the J gene TRBJ2-7; D might be TRBD1 (6 bases). The CDR3 consists of 13 residues. Germline-derived CDR1 and CDR2 are MNHEY and SVGAGI. The ends were cut back, 2 bases at V and 4 bases at J, with 9 bases in the middle. DNA for the CDR3: TGTGCCAGCAGTTACGACACAGGGTACGAGCAGTACTTC. Translated: CASSYDTGYEQYF.

V is TRBV30 and J is TRBJ2-2; 9 nucleotides match TRBD2. The CDR3 loop spans 15 amino acids. After removal of 1 base from V and 6 bases from J, the junction contained 6 bases not matched to a gene. Germline values: CDR1 GTSNPN, CDR2 SVGIG (reference sequence). In nucleotides, the CDR3 is TGTGCCTGGAGTGAGGCGGGAGGGTTCTCCGGGGAGCTGTTTTTT. Translation: CAWSEAGGFSGELFF.

This clone came up once. The sample carries other DNA sequences with the same CDR3. CDR3 coding DNA: TGCGCCAGCAGCTTGGGACTAGCGGGAGGCACAGATACGCAGTATTTT. It is translated as CASSLGLAGGTDTQYF. The chain joins TRBV5-1 to TRBJ2-3; the match to TRBD2 covers 12 bases. J lost 1 base, V lost 0 bases, and 0 bases had no gene match. Germline CDR1 is SGHRS and CDR2 is YFSETQ. The CDR3 runs to 16 residues.

The chain joins TRBV7-9 to TRBJ1-4, with D perhaps TRBD1 (5 bases). Germline assignment: CDR1 SEHNR and CDR2 FQNEAQ (reference sequence). Trimming pared 5 bases from V and 0 bases from J, leaving 10 bases between. The CDR3 spans 15 residues. Here the CDR3 DNA reads TGTGCCAGCAGCCCTCAGGGTGCAACTAATGAAAAACTGTTTTTT. Its translation: CASSPQGATNEKLFF.

The V call is TRBV6-6, the J call TRBJ1-2, with 12 bases aligning to TRBD1. V dropped 6 bases and J dropped 6; count of bases not matched to a gene: 5. Germline V gene sequence: CDR1 MNHNY, CDR2 SVGAGI (reference sequence). The CDR3 has 14 residues. CDR3 loop: CASSRGQGADGYTF. The CDR3 bases are TGTGCCAGCAGCAGGGGACAGGGGGCTGATGGCTACACCTTC.

The V and J genes are TRBV18 and TRBJ1-2; 8 positions match TRBD1. Germline CDR1 is KGHSH and CDR2 is LQKENI. Trimming took 5 bases from V and 7 from J; bases not matched to a gene: 12. CDR3 length: 15 residues. The CDR3 protein is CASSTTGDIPFGYTF. CDR3 DNA sequence: TGTGCCAGCTCAACGACAGGGGATATCCCTTTTGGCTACACCTTC.

The genes are TRBV3-1 (or the pseudogene TRBV3-2) and TRBJ2-1; 11 bases are shared with TRBD2. The CDR3 runs 16 residues. With V trimmed by 6 bases and J by 2 bases, 6 bases remained unmatched. The V gene's germline CDR1 is LGHDT and CDR2 YNNKEL (reference sequence). The CDR3 nucleotides read TGTGCCAGCAGGGCTAGCGGGAGGAGCACCTACAATGAGCAGTTCTTC. Translated, it gives CASRASGRSTYNEQFF.

In nucleotides, the CDR3 is TGTGCCATCAGTGAAGAGATCTCTGGAAACACCATATATTTT. Its protein is CAISEEISGNTIYF. This rearrangement joins TRBV10-3 to TRBJ1-3, with D uncertain. The germline V gene encodes CDR1 ENHRY and CDR2 SYGVKD. CDR3 size: 14 residues. V lost 3 bases, J lost 0 bases, and 6 bases lay in between.

This chain's CDR3 is CASSDLQTGAYGYTF. The CDR3, as DNA: TGTGCCAGCAGTGACTTACAGACTGGGGCCTATGGCTACACCTTC. The chain carries TRBV2 and TRBJ1-2; the D gene is possibly TRBD1 (5 bases). Per germline, CDR1 SNHLY and CDR2 FYNNEI. This CDR3 comprises 15 residues. With 3 bases removed from V and 4 bases from J, the gap between germline ends came to 15 bases.

The chain combines TRBV11-3 with TRBJ1-5; TRBD1 matches 8 bases. V trimming: 4 bases; J trimming: 6 bases; junction bases outside the gene matches: 8. Germline lookup yields CDR1 SGHNT and CDR2 YENEEA. There are 15 residues in the CDR3. In DNA form, the CDR3 reads TGTGCCAGCAGCTCGGGACAGGCATCAACTCAGCCCCAGCATTTT. Its protein product is CASSSGQASTQPQHF.

The V and J genes are TRBV5-1 and TRBJ1-6; 10 bases align to TRBD1. This CDR3 region has 15 residues. J was trimmed by 5 bases and V by 4 bases; bases with no gene match: 3. Looked up from germline, CDR1 is SGHRS and CDR2 is YFSETQ. In nucleotides, the CDR3 is TGCGCCAGCAGCGAGGGACAGGGGAATAATTCACCCCTCCACTTT. It specifies CASSEGQGNNSPLHF.

V is TRBV4-2 and J is TRBJ2-1; TRBD2 aligns across 8 bases. CDR1 is LGHNA, CDR2 YNFKEQ, per germline. Losses at the gene ends were 3 bases for V and 10 bases for J; bases not matched to a gene: 20. The CDR3 runs to 18 residues. The CDR3 DNA reads as TGTGCCAGCAGCCATTCGTTTCGGGCTAGCGGGCGGATAGAAGAGCAGTTCTTC. Translating it yields CASSHSFRASGRIEEQFF.

This clone was recorded once. The V call is TRBV18, the J call TRBJ2-2, with 9 bases aligning to TRBD1. Germline CDR1 reads KGHSH; CDR2 reads LQKENI. The CDR3 is 16 residues long. J lost 3 bases, V lost 6 bases, and 8 bases had no gene match. CDR3: CASSDRGQGYTGELFF. CDR3 DNA sequence: TGTGCCAGCTCCGACCGAGGACAGGGGTACACCGGGGAGCTGTTTTTT. Full variable domain (rest looked up from reference TRBV18 and TRBJ2-2): NAGVMQNPRHLVRRRGQEARLRCSPMKGHSHVYWYRQLPEEGLKFMVYLQKENIIDESGMPKERFSAEFPKEGPSILRIQQVVRGDSAAYFCASSDRGQGYTGELFFGEGSRLTVL.

This clone was counted at least ten times. The chain couples TRBV6-2 or TRBV6-3 to TRBJ2-7, with TRBD1 matching 8 bases. J was trimmed by 1 base and V by 2 bases; bases with no gene match: 10. The length of the CDR3 is 17 residues. Germline V gene sequence: CDR1 MNHEY, CDR2 SVGEGT. The CDR3 nucleotides read TGTGCCAGCAGTTACCCGTGGACAGGGCTAAAGTCCTACGAGCAGTACTTC. Amino acids: CASSYPWTGLKSYEQYF.

Only one count was recorded for this clone. The J gene is TRBJ1-2, the V gene TRBV4-3, with D possibly TRBD1 on 5 matching bases. CDR1 and CDR2 from the germline V gene are LGHNA and YSLEER. The length of the CDR3 is 14 residues. Between the trimmed V and J ends, which lost 1 base and 7 bases, there was a span of 13 bases. As DNA, the CDR3 is TGCGCCAGCAGCCAAGGTCAGGACACCGTTGGCTACACCTTC. Its protein is CASSQGQDTVGYTF.

DNA of the CDR3: TGTGCCTGGAGTCCAACAGGTCTAGAGTCCTACAATGAGCAGTTCTTC. Translated, it gives CAWSPTGLESYNEQFF. The chain recombines TRBV30 with TRBJ2-1; D possibly corresponds to TRBD1 (5 bases). Germline V gives CDR1 GTSNPN, CDR2 SVGIG (reference sequence). The CDR3 runs 16 residues. V was cut by 2 bases and J by 1 base, with 15 bases left in between.

The rearrangement uses TRBV9 and TRBJ2-3; tentatively, D is TRBD2 (6 bases). Germline loops: CDR1 SGDLS, CDR2 YYNGEE. CDR3 length equals 15 residues. The V and J ends lost 2 bases and 2 bases respectively, with 12 bases between them. The CDR3 region is CASSVTSSSTDTQYF. In nucleotides, the CDR3 is TGTGCCAGCAGCGTCACTAGCAGTTCCACAGATACGCAGTATTTT.

V is TRBV5-1 and J is TRBJ2-3; the D gene is possibly TRBD2 (7 bases). V was trimmed by 4 bases and J by 4 bases, leaving 13 bases between them. CDR1 and CDR2 from the germline V gene are SGHRS and YFSETQ. The CDR3 contains 14 residues. The CDR3 DNA is TGCGCCAGCAGCGGGGGCCGGGGGGCAGATACGCAGTATTTT. This codes for CASSGGRGADTQYF.

This clone was recorded once. This chain links TRBV11-2 with TRBJ2-7; 14 bases match TRBD2. CDR1 and CDR2 from the germline V gene are SGHAT and FQNNGV. The V segment lost 5 bases and the J segment 5 bases; nucleotides outside the gene matches: 11. The CDR3 has 17 amino acids. CDR3 in DNA: TGTGCCAGCAGCAGGGGACTAGCGGGAGTTCTAGCCGACGAGCAGTACTTC. Translation gives CASSRGLAGVLADEQYF.

CDR3 sequence: CASSLVGGKLFF. The CDR3 DNA reads TGTGCCAGCAGCTTAGTGGGGGGAAAACTGTTTTTT. This chain links TRBV7-9 with TRBJ1-4, with D possibly TRBD1 on 5 matching bases. Germline V CDR1 and CDR2: SEHNR, FQNEAQ (reference sequence). Trimming removed 1 base from V and 10 bases from J, with 7 bases in between. CDR3 length: 12 residues.